This T cell receptor (beta chain) was documented in a study of T cell changes during pregnancy in multiple sclerosis. Sequencing used immunoSEQ multiplex PCR; TCRdb keeps in-frame clones, though not all of them. The table has over 65,000 clones, about 89% seen once; the top ten hold approximately 2.4%. This CDR3 comprises 15 residues. Germline assignment: CDR1 SEHNR and CDR2 FQNEAQ (reference sequence). V lost 5 bases, J lost 0 bases, and 6 bases stayed unmatched. This sequence joins TRBV7-9 and TRBJ1-2; TRBD1 agrees at 7 bases. The source material was peripheral blood, sampled in the first trimester of pregnancy. The sequence was obtained from a female donor with multiple sclerosis, enrolled in a pregnancy study. The CDR3 DNA is TGTGCCAGCAGCGCCGGGACAGACCCTAACTATGGCTACACCTTC. Protein: CASSAGTDPNYGYTF.